Listed below are T cell receptor beta chains from one sample, sequenced in a study of cytomegalovirus exposure and HLA in healthy donors. Clones were sequenced by immunoSEQ multiplex PCR, and TCRdb holds only the in-frame ones, with some missing. In the table there are 120,000 or so clones, 75% to 90% of which are singletons. Material for sequencing was PBMCs. These receptor sequences come from a male donor in good health and CMV-seronegative. CDR3s include the opening cysteine and the closing phenylalanine or tryptophan. D genes are given only for firm matches. Clone size appears in some rows only: once, few, many, or a class for an expanded clone.

CDR3nt: TGCAGCGTCACCAGCGGGGGGGCCGACGGGGAGCTGTTTTTT
CDR3aa: CSVTSGGADGELFF
len: 14
abundance: -
j_gene: TRBJ2-2
d_gene: TRBD2
v_gene: TRBV29-1

CDR3nt: TGTGCCTGGAGTTCCCTCAGGGGGGTTGGAAACACCATATATTTT
CDR3aa: CAWSSLRGVGNTIYF
len: 15
abundance: once
j_gene: TRBJ1-3
d_gene: TRBD1
v_gene: TRBV30

CDR3nt: TGCGCCAGCAGCTTGGAAGTGGGCCCCATGAATGAGCAGTTCTTC
CDR3aa: CASSLEVGPMNEQFF
len: 15
abundance: few
j_gene: TRBJ2-1
d_gene: -
v_gene: TRBV5-1

CDR3nt: TGTGCCAGCAGCCACCTCTCTAGCGGGAGGACAGATACGCAGTATTTT
CDR3aa: CASSHLSSGRTDTQYF
len: 16
abundance: -
j_gene: TRBJ2-3
d_gene: TRBD2
v_gene: TRBV14

CDR3nt: TGTGCCAGCAGCTTAGTCAGGGGAGCAAGGCATGAGCAGTTCTTC
CDR3aa: CASSLVRGARHEQFF
len: 15
abundance: -
j_gene: TRBJ2-1
d_gene: -
v_gene: TRBV13

CDR3nt: TGTGCTTCAACTAGCGGTTACAATGAGCAGTTCTTC
CDR3aa: CASTSGYNEQFF
len: 12
abundance: -
j_gene: TRBJ2-1
d_gene: TRBD2
v_gene: TRBV2

CDR3nt: TGCGCCAGCAGCTTGGCCGGGGACTCCTCAGATACGCAGTATTTT
CDR3aa: CASSLAGDSSDTQYF
len: 15
abundance: -
j_gene: TRBJ2-3
d_gene: -
v_gene: TRBV5-1

CDR3nt: TGTGCCAGCAGGCCGGGACAGGGTTATCTCGAGCAGTACTTC
CDR3aa: CASRPGQGYLEQYF
len: 14
abundance: few
j_gene: TRBJ2-7
d_gene: TRBD1
v_gene: TRBV6-6

CDR3nt: TGTGCCAGCTCACCACAGGGGGCCCCTGAAGCTTTCTTT
CDR3aa: CASSPQGAPEAFF
len: 13
abundance: once
j_gene: TRBJ1-1
d_gene: TRBD1
v_gene: TRBV18

CDR3nt: TGTGCCAGCAGAACAGGGAGTGAAGCTTTCTTT
CDR3aa: CASRTGSEAFF
len: 11
abundance: -
j_gene: TRBJ1-1
d_gene: -
v_gene: TRBV7-9

CDR3nt: TGCGCCAGCAGCTTGCGGGACAGGGCTCACGAGCAGTACTTC
CDR3aa: CASSLRDRAHEQYF
len: 14
abundance: -
j_gene: TRBJ2-7
d_gene: TRBD1
v_gene: TRBV5-1

CDR3nt: TGTGCCAGCAGCCACGCTAGCGGGGGGACCTCTGGGGCCAACGTCCTGACTTTC
CDR3aa: CASSHASGGTSGANVLTF
len: 18
abundance: -
j_gene: TRBJ2-6
d_gene: TRBD2
v_gene: TRBV4-2

CDR3nt: TGTGCCAGCAGGCCTCCTAGCGGGGGGGATGAGCAGTTCTTC
CDR3aa: CASRPPSGGDEQFF
len: 14
abundance: -
j_gene: TRBJ2-1
d_gene: TRBD2
v_gene: TRBV6-5

CDR3nt: TGCGCCAGCAGATTGACAGGGGGCAAAACTGAAGCTTTCTTT
CDR3aa: CASRLTGGKTEAFF
len: 14
abundance: few
j_gene: TRBJ1-1
d_gene: TRBD1
v_gene: TRBV4-1

CDR3nt: TGTGCCAGCAGCCCTGGGGGCCATGGCTACACCTTC
CDR3aa: CASSPGGHGYTF
len: 12
abundance: -
j_gene: TRBJ1-2
d_gene: -
v_gene: TRBV7-9

CDR3nt: TGTGCCAGCTCACCTCCAGGACTAGCGAAGTTTCCCTCCTACAATGAGCAGTTCTTC
CDR3aa: CASSPPGLAKFPSYNEQFF
len: 19
abundance: -
j_gene: TRBJ2-1
d_gene: TRBD2
v_gene: TRBV18

CDR3nt: TGTGCCAGCAGCGTTGGGGGACTCTACGAGCAGTACTTC
CDR3aa: CASSVGGLYEQYF
len: 13
abundance: -
j_gene: TRBJ2-7
d_gene: -
v_gene: TRBV5-4

CDR3nt: TGTGCCAGCAGCTCCCTTCTCGATCAGCCCCAGCATTTT
CDR3aa: CASSSLLDQPQHF
len: 13
abundance: -
j_gene: TRBJ1-5
d_gene: -
v_gene: TRBV5-5

CDR3nt: TGTGCCAGCAGCTGGACTAGCGGGGGGGCCCAGGAGCAGTTCTTC
CDR3aa: CASSWTSGGAQEQFF
len: 15
abundance: -
j_gene: TRBJ2-1
d_gene: TRBD2
v_gene: TRBV5-6

CDR3nt: TGTGCCAGCCCATCAGGGATTGGGGCCAACGGCCTGACTTTC
CDR3aa: CASPSGIGANGLTF
len: 14
abundance: -
j_gene: TRBJ2-6
d_gene: -
v_gene: TRBV2

CDR3nt: TGCGCCAGCAGTAGGACGGGGAATTCACCCCTCCACTTT
CDR3aa: CASSRTGNSPLHF
len: 13
abundance: -
j_gene: TRBJ1-6
d_gene: -
v_gene: TRBV10-1

CDR3nt: TGTGCCAGCAGCGCCCTAATTGGCTACACCTTC
CDR3aa: CASSALIGYTF
len: 11
abundance: -
j_gene: TRBJ1-2
d_gene: -
v_gene: TRBV9

CDR3nt: TGTGCCAGCAGCCGGACAGGGACCCTGAAGGAGACCCAGTACTTC
CDR3aa: CASSRTGTLKETQYF
len: 15
abundance: -
j_gene: TRBJ2-5
d_gene: TRBD1
v_gene: TRBV11-2

CDR3nt: TGTGCCAGCAGTGAGTTGGGGCAGGGGAGTTCACCCCTCCACTTT
CDR3aa: CASSELGQGSSPLHF
len: 15
abundance: -
j_gene: TRBJ1-6
d_gene: -
v_gene: TRBV2

CDR3nt: TGTGCCAGTAGTACTCGCGACAGGGGAAACACCATATATTTT
CDR3aa: CASSTRDRGNTIYF
len: 14
abundance: -
j_gene: TRBJ1-3
d_gene: -
v_gene: TRBV19

CDR3nt: TGTGCCAGCAGCCCGGAAGGCGCAGGGGGTTCCTACGAGCAGTACTTC
CDR3aa: CASSPEGAGGSYEQYF
len: 16
abundance: -
j_gene: TRBJ2-7
d_gene: TRBD1
v_gene: TRBV5-4

CDR3nt: TGTGCCTCCCGCGGAACAGGGTTCACAGATACGCAGTATTTT
CDR3aa: CASRGTGFTDTQYF
len: 14
abundance: -
j_gene: TRBJ2-3
d_gene: -
v_gene: TRBV28

CDR3nt: TGTGCCATCAGGGACCCGGGACAGGGACACAATGAGCAGTTCTTC
CDR3aa: CAIRDPGQGHNEQFF
len: 15
abundance: few
j_gene: TRBJ2-1
d_gene: TRBD1
v_gene: TRBV10-3

CDR3nt: TGTGCCTGGTCATCCCAGGGGATACAAGAGACCCAGTACTTC
CDR3aa: CAWSSQGIQETQYF
len: 14
abundance: -
j_gene: TRBJ2-5
d_gene: -
v_gene: TRBV30

CDR3nt: TGTGCCAGCAGTAAGTCTAGTCCTTCCTACAATGAGCAGTTCTTC
CDR3aa: CASSKSSPSYNEQFF
len: 15
abundance: -
j_gene: TRBJ2-1
d_gene: -
v_gene: TRBV6-5

CDR3nt: TGCGCCAGCAGCCAAGGAGGTTTGCTAGCGGGAGCGAGGGAGACCCAGTACTTC
CDR3aa: CASSQGGLLAGARETQYF
len: 18
abundance: -
j_gene: TRBJ2-5
d_gene: TRBD2
v_gene: TRBV4-1

CDR3nt: TGCAGCGTTGAATTTAGCTCTCGCGAGCAGTACTTC
CDR3aa: CSVEFSSREQYF
len: 12
abundance: -
j_gene: TRBJ2-7
d_gene: -
v_gene: TRBV29-1

CDR3nt: TGTGCCAGCAGCCAAGCAAACAGGGGGAACTCACCCCTCCACTTT
CDR3aa: CASSQANRGNSPLHF
len: 15
abundance: -
j_gene: TRBJ1-6
d_gene: TRBD1
v_gene: TRBV4-2

CDR3nt: TGTGCCAGCAGCTTAGGGGACAGGGGGAGGCGCGAGCAGTACTTC
CDR3aa: CASSLGDRGRREQYF
len: 15
abundance: -
j_gene: TRBJ2-7
d_gene: TRBD1
v_gene: TRBV7-9

CDR3nt: TGCGCCAGCAGCCCCGCGAGGGGGACAGGGGGATTAAGGGAGCAGTACTTC
CDR3aa: CASSPARGTGGLREQYF
len: 17
abundance: -
j_gene: TRBJ2-7
d_gene: TRBD1
v_gene: TRBV5-1

CDR3nt: TGTGCCAGCAGCTTGGGCAGGGGTTTAGGCGAGCAGTACTTC
CDR3aa: CASSLGRGLGEQYF
len: 14
abundance: once
j_gene: TRBJ2-7
d_gene: -
v_gene: TRBV11-2

CDR3nt: TGTGCCAGTAGGACAGGGACCGGGGAGCTGTTTTTT
CDR3aa: CASRTGTGELFF
len: 12
abundance: -
j_gene: TRBJ2-2
d_gene: TRBD1
v_gene: TRBV19

CDR3nt: TGTGCCCCCCACAATGCGGGGAACGTCCATCAGCCCCAGCATTTT
CDR3aa: CAPHNAGNVHQPQHF
len: 15
abundance: -
j_gene: TRBJ1-5
d_gene: -
v_gene: TRBV30

CDR3nt: TGTGCCAGCAGCTTGGGGGGCCTCTCTGGAAACACCATATATTTT
CDR3aa: CASSLGGLSGNTIYF
len: 15
abundance: -
j_gene: TRBJ1-3
d_gene: -
v_gene: TRBV5-8

CDR3nt: TGTTCCAGCAGCTTAGGGGCCCCCTCAGTTGGTGGCTACACCTTC
CDR3aa: CSSSLGAPSVGGYTF
len: 15
abundance: -
j_gene: TRBJ1-2
d_gene: -
v_gene: TRBV7-9

CDR3nt: TGTGCCAGCAGCCCGGGACAGGGGAGGAATGAGCAGTTCTTC
CDR3aa: CASSPGQGRNEQFF
len: 14
abundance: -
j_gene: TRBJ2-1
d_gene: TRBD1
v_gene: TRBV5-4

CDR3nt: TGCGCCAGCAGCCAAGATCTCAGGGATCAGCCCCAGCATTTT
CDR3aa: CASSQDLRDQPQHF
len: 14
abundance: -
j_gene: TRBJ1-5
d_gene: -
v_gene: TRBV4-3